This TCR beta chain was identified during a study of blood T cell repertoires in COVID-19. Participants came from about two dozen US areas, aged roughly 18 to 95 years. Clones were sequenced by immunoSEQ multiplex PCR, and TCRdb holds only the in-frame ones, with some missing. The sample holds 200,000 to 250,000 clones, approximately 87% seen once. This clonotype originated in a woman aged 50 to 65 in a cohort exposed to, infected with or recovered from COVID-19 (not recorded which). Sequenced: PBMCs or T cells enriched from blood (not recorded which).

Written as DNA, the CDR3 is TGTGCCAGTAGTTTGGGACTTGATCAGCCCCAGCATTTT. Translated, it gives CASSLGLDQPQHF. This rearrangement joins TRBV19 to TRBJ1-5; D possibly corresponds to TRBD1 (5 bases). Germline CDR1 and CDR2: LNHDA and SQIVND (reference sequence). V was cut by 5 bases and J by 5 bases, with 10 bases left in between. CDR3 length equals 13 residues.